These T cell receptor beta chains were read from a single sample in a study of cytomegalovirus exposure and HLA in healthy donors. Sequencing used immunoSEQ multiplex PCR; TCRdb keeps in-frame clones, though not all of them. The repertoire holds roughly 250,000 clones, with more than 75% as singletons. Sequencing was performed on PBMCs. All receptors come from a man aged 18-30 years in good health and CMV-seronegative. Each CDR3 is given with its conserved first and last residue. D genes are given only for firm matches. Rows give clone size only sometimes, using once, few, many, or a class for an expanded clone.

j_call: TRBJ1-2; d_call: .; v_call: TRBV4-3; clone_size: .; cdr3_nt: TGCGCCAGCAGCTGGGCGGGTCGATACTATGGCTACACCTTC; cdr3_aa: CASSWAGRYYGYTF
j_call: TRBJ2-7; d_call: TRBD1; v_call: TRBV10-3; clone_size: few; cdr3_nt: TGTGCCGTAGAGACAGGGGGAGAGCAGTACTTC; cdr3_aa: CAVETGGEQYF
j_call: TRBJ2-7; d_call: .; v_call: TRBV21-1; clone_size: .; cdr3_nt: TGTGCCAGCAGCACTGAGATGGACTCTTGCTACTACGAGCAGTACTTC; cdr3_aa: CASSTEMDSCYYEQYF
j_call: TRBJ2-7; d_call: .; v_call: TRBV28; clone_size: .; cdr3_nt: TGTGCCAGCAGTCCGGGGAGCTCCTACGAGCAGTACTTC; cdr3_aa: CASSPGSSYEQYF
j_call: TRBJ1-4; d_call: .; v_call: TRBV5-4; clone_size: .; cdr3_nt: TGTGCCAGCGCGGTCAAAGCTAATGAAAAACTGTTTTTT; cdr3_aa: CASAVKANEKLFF
j_call: TRBJ1-2; d_call: .; v_call: TRBV4-3; clone_size: once; cdr3_nt: TGCGCCAGCAGCCAATTCCACGGACAGCTTAACTATGGCTACACCTTC; cdr3_aa: CASSQFHGQLNYGYTF
j_call: TRBJ1-4; d_call: .; v_call: TRBV4-3; clone_size: .; cdr3_nt: TGCGCCAGCAGCCAAGATCTGACAGATAATGAAAAACTGTTTTTT; cdr3_aa: CASSQDLTDNEKLFF
j_call: TRBJ2-7; d_call: TRBD2; v_call: TRBV7-3; clone_size: .; cdr3_nt: TGTGCCAGCAGCTTAAGCGGGGGCTCCTACGAGCAGTACTTC; cdr3_aa: CASSLSGGSYEQYF
j_call: TRBJ1-4; d_call: TRBD1; v_call: TRBV5-6; clone_size: .; cdr3_nt: TGTGCCAGCAGGGAAGGGACAGTGGAAAAACTGTTTTTT; cdr3_aa: CASREGTVEKLFF
j_call: TRBJ2-7; d_call: TRBD2; v_call: TRBV7-9; clone_size: .; cdr3_nt: TGTGCCAGCAGCTTAGCTGAGGCGGGAGGGCAGCAGTACTTC; cdr3_aa: CASSLAEAGGQQYF
j_call: TRBJ1-2; d_call: .; v_call: TRBV4-2; clone_size: .; cdr3_nt: TGTGCCAGCAGCCAAGATTGGGGGGGAGCATATGGCTACACCTTC; cdr3_aa: CASSQDWGGAYGYTF
j_call: TRBJ2-5; d_call: .; v_call: TRBV9; clone_size: .; cdr3_nt: TGTGCCAGCAGCGTAGACGGGGAGACCCAGTACTTC; cdr3_aa: CASSVDGETQYF
j_call: TRBJ2-3; d_call: .; v_call: TRBV15; clone_size: .; cdr3_nt: TGTGCCACCAGCAAAGGACTGGGAGGTACAGATACGCAGTATTTT; cdr3_aa: CATSKGLGGTDTQYF
j_call: TRBJ2-7; d_call: TRBD2; v_call: TRBV11-2; clone_size: .; cdr3_nt: TGTGCCAGCAGCTCTACTAGCGGGTCCTACGAGCAGTACTTC; cdr3_aa: CASSSTSGSYEQYF
j_call: TRBJ1-2; d_call: TRBD1; v_call: TRBV5-1; clone_size: .; cdr3_nt: TGCGCCAGCAGCTTGGGACAGGGAGGAAACTATGGCTACACCTTC; cdr3_aa: CASSLGQGGNYGYTF
j_call: TRBJ2-2; d_call: TRBD2; v_call: TRBV10-1; clone_size: .; cdr3_nt: TGCGCCAGCGGGACTAGTATTGGCGGGGAGCTGTTTTTT; cdr3_aa: CASGTSIGGELFF
j_call: TRBJ2-1; d_call: .; v_call: TRBV9; clone_size: .; cdr3_nt: TGTGCCAGCAGCGTATTTAGCTACAATGAGCAGTTCTTC; cdr3_aa: CASSVFSYNEQFF